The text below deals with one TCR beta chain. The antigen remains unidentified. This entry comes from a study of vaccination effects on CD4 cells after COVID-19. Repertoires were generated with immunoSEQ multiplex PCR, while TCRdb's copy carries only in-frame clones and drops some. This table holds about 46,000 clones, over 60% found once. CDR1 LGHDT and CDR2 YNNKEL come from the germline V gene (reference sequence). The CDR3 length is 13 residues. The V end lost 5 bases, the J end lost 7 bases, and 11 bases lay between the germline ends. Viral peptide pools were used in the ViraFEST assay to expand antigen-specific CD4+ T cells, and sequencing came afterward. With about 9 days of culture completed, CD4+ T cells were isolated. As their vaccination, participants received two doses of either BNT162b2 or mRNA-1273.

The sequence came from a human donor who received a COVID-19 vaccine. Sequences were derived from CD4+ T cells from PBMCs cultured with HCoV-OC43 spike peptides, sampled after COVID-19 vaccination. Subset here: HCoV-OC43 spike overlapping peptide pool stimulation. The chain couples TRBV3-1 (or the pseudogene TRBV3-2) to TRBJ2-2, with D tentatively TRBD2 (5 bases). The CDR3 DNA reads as TGTGCCAGCAGCAAACCGGGGAGCGGGGAGCTGTTTTTT. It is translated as CASSKPGSGELFF.